A single sample is the source of the 21 T cell receptor beta chains below, sequenced in a study of tumor-infiltrating lymphocytes in primary liver carcinoma. Investigators took RNA and DNA out together from 20-30 mg of unsorted bulk tissue. cDNA specific to TCR beta was made from 450 to 650 ng of total RNA, with a constant-region primer employed for priming. Three nested multiplex PCR rounds, a slightly modified ARM-PCR, produced the libraries for TCR beta. The first two PCR rounds used TRBV1-TRBV30 primers with a Cbeta primer, approximately 9 cycles each. Using its own MiXCR run on the multiplex PCR reads, TCRdb lists one record per CDR3 protein. Of under 130,000 distinct CDR3 sequences in the sample, roughly 85% were seen once. Sequences were obtained from liver tumor tissue from sampling region 3. Subset defined: tumor region T3, left-lateral pole. The receptors were sampled from a man in his forties or fifties with primary liver carcinoma and hepatitis B virus infection.

On this clonotype itself: Here the CDR3 omits its conserved ending phenylalanine or tryptophan, so a read error is the likely source. The rearrangement uses TRBV6-1 and TRBJ2-5; 8 bases align to TRBD1. Per the germline V gene, CDR1 is MNHNS and CDR2 is SASEGT. The CDR3 totals 14 residues. The DNA for the CDR3 is TGTGTCAGCAGTGAAGTTTGGGGGACAGGGACCCAGTACTAC. Its protein product is CVSSEVWGTGTQYY.

In the case of this clonotype: The conserved closing phenylalanine or tryptophan is absent in this CDR3, likely reflecting a read error. The chain recombines TRBV11-2 with TRBJ2-1; possible D gene TRBD2, 6 bases. CDR3 length equals 15 residues. Per germline, CDR1 SGHAT and CDR2 FQNNGV. V dropped 9 bases and J dropped 2 bases, with 17 bases sitting between them. Here the CDR3 DNA reads TGTGCCAGTAGCCCCGGGACTTCTACCTACAATGAGCAGTTCTTG. Translating gives CASSPGTSTYNEQFL.

Worth noting for this clonotype: One end of the junction does not line up with germline, which may come from a read error. The genes are TRBV13 and TRBJ1-5; D gene uncertain. Germline V CDR1 and CDR2: PRHDT, FYEKMQ (reference sequence). This CDR3 has 14 amino acids. DNA for the CDR3: TGTGCCAACAGCTTAGGAGCGAGCAATCAGCCCCAGCATTTT. It yields the protein CANSLGASNQPQHF.

Points on this clonotype: Compared with germline, one end of the junction differs, possibly owing to a read error. The chain carries TRBV11-2 and TRBJ2-7, with TRBD2 matching 10 bases. This CDR3 is built from 20 residues. CDR1 and CDR2 (germline): SGHAT, FQNNGV. The CDR3 coding sequence is TGTGCCAGCAGCTTGAGTGAGGGGACGACTAGCGGGCTCAGCTCCTACGGGCAGTACTTC. Translated, it gives CASSLSEGTTSGLSSYGQYF.

This clonotype came up once. Relative to the germline gene, one junction end is altered; a read error may explain this. The chain joins TRBV10-3 to TRBJ2-1, with D possibly matching TRBD1 (6 bases). CDR1 ENHRY and CDR2 SYGVKD come from the germline V gene. This CDR3 spans 14 amino acids. The CDR3 loop reads CAISESSGAPGQLF. For the CDR3, the DNA is TGTGCCATCAGTGAGTCATCAGGGGCCCCTGGGCAGCTCTTC.

With respect to this clonotype: A read error is likely, as this CDR3 ends without the conserved phenylalanine or tryptophan. No DNA is shown, since the ends of the CDR3 on it are uncertain; the CDR3 is the one TCRdb lists. This sequence joins TRBV13 and TRBJ2-3; the D call of TRBD1 is as the table states it, not checked on the DNA. CDR1 and CDR2 (germline): PRHDT, FYEKMQ (reference sequence). The CDR3 totals 15 residues, both ends included. Here the CDR3 reads CASSPGTGGTDTRYL.

With regard to this clonotype: Its ends do not fully match the called genes, so a read error is possible. The V call is TRBV29-1, the J call TRBJ2-2; 11 bases line up with TRBD2. Germline assignment: CDR1 SQVTM and CDR2 ANQGSEA. This CDR3 has 15 residues. CDR3 coding DNA: TGCAGCGTAACTAGCGGGAGCAGGAACACCGGAGAGCTGTTTTTT. This gives the protein CSVTSGSRNTGELFF.

On this clonotype itself: The junction does not match germline at one end; this may be a read error. The chain combines TRBV6-6 with TRBJ1-5; D is uncertain. This CDR3 has 18 amino acids. Per germline, CDR1 MNHNY and CDR2 SVGAGI (reference sequence). CDR3 bases: TGTGCCAGCCGTTACTCTGACTCTGCCCAGGACTCCAATCAGTCCCAGCATTTT. It codes for CASRYSDSAQDSNQSQHF.

A word on this clonotype: As the CDR3 is not closed by the conserved phenylalanine or tryptophan, this likely results from a read error. V usage is TRBV6-1 and J usage is TRBJ2-1; the match to TRBD2 covers 13 bases. Germline CDR1 is MNHNS and CDR2 is SASEGT. This CDR3 has 15 residues. The CDR3 DNA sequence: TGTGCTAGCAGAGGGGGACTAGCGGGGCTTTATGAGCAGTTCCTC. Translating it yields CASRGGLAGLYEQFL.

A word on this clonotype: At one end the junction does not follow the germline gene, possibly because of a read error. The gene calls are TRBV7-7 and TRBJ2-3, with D hard to call. Germline assignment: CDR1 SSHAT and CDR2 FNYEAQ (reference sequence). The length of the CDR3 is 15 residues. CDR3 protein: CASSLGRNPTDTQYF. The DNA of the CDR3 is TGTGCTAGCAGCTTAGGCAGGAATCCCACAGATACGCAGTATTTT.

A note on this clonotype: Without the conserved terminal phenylalanine or tryptophan, this CDR3 likely stems from a read error. The genes are TRBV29-1 and TRBJ2-3; 12 bases agree with TRBD2. Germline V CDR1 and CDR2: SQVTM, ANQGSEA. The CDR3 consists of 16 residues. The CDR3 DNA is TGCAGCGTTGAAGGGACTAGCGGGACCAGCGCAGATATGCAGTATGTT. Translation: CSVEGTSGTSADMQYV.

The chain uses TRBV4-1 and TRBJ1-6; 11 bases are shared with TRBD1. The CDR3 runs to 17 residues. Germline V gene data show CDR1 as MGHRA and CDR2 as YSYEKL. The CDR3 loop reads CVSSQDRGRSMNSPLHF. CDR3 in DNA: TGCGTTAGCAGCCAGGACAGGGGGCGGTCTATGAATTCACCCCTCCACTTT.

V gene TRBV6-1 combines with J gene TRBJ2-1; a possible D gene is TRBD2 (5 bases). Germline CDR1 is MNHNS and CDR2 is SASEGT. This CDR3 has 12 amino acids. Trimming removed 8 bases from V and 6 bases from J, with 11 bases in between. DNA for the CDR3: TGTGCCAGCGTAGGAGGCTTCAATGAGCAGTTCTTC. The encoded protein is CASVGGFNEQFF.

In this sample, this clonotype turned up a few times. The V gene is TRBV6-6, the J gene TRBJ1-1; a weak D match, TRBD1 (5 bases). CDR1 and CDR2 (germline): MNHNY, SVGAGI (reference sequence). This CDR3 comprises 13 residues. In DNA form, the CDR3 reads TGTGTTAGCAGCACATGGGGGACTACTGAAGCTTTCTTT. It yields the protein CVSSTWGTTEAFF.

The chain combines TRBV6-2 or TRBV6-3 with TRBJ2-3; weak D call: TRBD2 (5 bases). The germline V gene encodes CDR1 MNHEY and CDR2 SVGEGT. The CDR3 contains 12 residues. The CDR3 sequence: CTTRPSAGTQYF. As DNA, the CDR3 is TGTACCACTAGGCCCTCTGCGGGTACGCAGTATTTT.

The V and J genes are TRBV29-1 and TRBJ2-4; 9 bases align to TRBD1. The CDR3 is 14 residues long. J lost 8 bases, V lost 6 bases, and 11 bases had no gene match. Germline CDR1 is SQVTM and CDR2 is ANQGSEA. The DNA of the CDR3 is TGCAGCGTGGCCCACGGGACAGGGAAAGACATTCAGTACTTC. Translated: CSVAHGTGKDIQYF.

About this clonotype: Just one base apart from a much larger clone, this may be a read error. The chain couples TRBV5-6 to TRBJ2-1, with 13 bases that match TRBD2. The germline V gene encodes CDR1 SGHDT and CDR2 YYEEEE. V shed 7 bases and J 2 bases; nucleotides not matched to a gene: 6. CDR3 length: 16 amino acids. The CDR3 coding sequence is TGTGCCAGCTGCAGGACTAGCGGGAGTACCTACAATGAGCAGTTCTTC. Residues: CASCRTSGSTYNEQFF. Based on the CDR3 plus reference TRBV5-6 and TRBJ2-1, the full variable domain is DAGVTQSPTHLIKTRGQQVTLRCSPKSGHDTVSWYQQALGQGPQFIFQYYEEEERQRGNFPDRFSGHQFPNYSSELNVNALLLGDSALYLCASCRTSGSTYNEQFFGPGTRLTVL.

This clonotype was observed a few times. A much larger clonotype is one base distant, so this may be a read error. The CDR3, as DNA: TGTGCCACCAGTGTGGGCAAAAGACAAGGGGGCAGGGAGACCCAGTACTTC. It is translated as CATSVGKRQGGRETQYF. The chain employs TRBV24-1 and TRBJ2-5; the match to TRBD1 covers 7 bases. This CDR3 spans 17 amino acids. Looked up from germline, CDR1 is KGHDR and CDR2 is SFDVKD. V was clipped by 5 bases and J by 5 bases; unmatched bases: 16.

Concerning this clonotype itself: One junction end does not reproduce the germline sequence, and a read error may be involved. V is TRBV6-5 and J is TRBJ1-4; D uncertain. Germline CDR1 is MNHEY and CDR2 is SVGAGI. The CDR3 covers 15 residues. The CDR3 region is CASSPSGATNETLFF. CDR3 nucleotides: TGTGCCAGCAGTCCATCAGGTGCAACTAATGAAACACTGTTTTTT.

This clonotype was observed once. V and J are TRBV5-1 and TRBJ1-3, with D perhaps TRBD1 (5 bases). The V gene lost 1 base and the J gene lost 4 bases, with 18 bases spanning the gap. Germline lookup yields CDR1 SGHRS and CDR2 YFSETQ. The CDR3 contains 17 residues. CDR3 in amino acids: CASSLQSQGGAGNTIYF. CDR3 sequence (DNA): TGCGCCAGCAGCTTGCAGAGCCAGGGAGGAGCAGGAAACACCATATATTTT.

The count of this clonotype is one. The rearrangement joins TRBV6-1 to TRBJ2-5; TRBD2 agrees at 9 bases. The CDR3 length is 16 residues. After removal of 6 bases from V and 11 bases from J, the junction contained 19 bases not matched to a gene. Germline CDR1 MNHNS, CDR2 SASEGT. The CDR3 protein is CASRVRGTSSRGTQYF. For the CDR3, the DNA is TGTGCCAGCAGAGTTCGGGGGACTAGCTCCCGAGGGACACAGTACTTC.